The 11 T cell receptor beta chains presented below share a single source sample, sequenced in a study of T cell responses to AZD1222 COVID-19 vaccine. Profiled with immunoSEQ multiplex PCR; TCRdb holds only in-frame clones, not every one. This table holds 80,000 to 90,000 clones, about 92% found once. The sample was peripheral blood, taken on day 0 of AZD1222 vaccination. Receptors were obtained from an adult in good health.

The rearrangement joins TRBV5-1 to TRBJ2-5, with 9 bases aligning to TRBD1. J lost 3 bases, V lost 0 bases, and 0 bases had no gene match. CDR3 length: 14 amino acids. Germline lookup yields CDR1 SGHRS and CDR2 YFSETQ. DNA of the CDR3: TGCGCCAGCAGCTTGGGGACAGGGGAAGAGACCCAGTACTTC. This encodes CASSLGTGEETQYF.

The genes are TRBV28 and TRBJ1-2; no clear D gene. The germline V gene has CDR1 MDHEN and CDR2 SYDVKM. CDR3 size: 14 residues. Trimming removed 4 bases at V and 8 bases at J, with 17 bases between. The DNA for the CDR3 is TGTGCCAGCAGTTCCCCGGGAAGGGCCGACGGCTACACCTTC. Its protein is CASSSPGRADGYTF.

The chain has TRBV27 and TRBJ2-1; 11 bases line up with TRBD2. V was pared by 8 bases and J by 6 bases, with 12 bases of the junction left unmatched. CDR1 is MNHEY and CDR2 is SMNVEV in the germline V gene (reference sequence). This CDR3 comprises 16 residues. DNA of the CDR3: TGTGCCAGCTCCGGGAGGGCTAGCGGGGGGCGCAATGAGCAGTTCTTC. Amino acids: CASSGRASGGRNEQFF.

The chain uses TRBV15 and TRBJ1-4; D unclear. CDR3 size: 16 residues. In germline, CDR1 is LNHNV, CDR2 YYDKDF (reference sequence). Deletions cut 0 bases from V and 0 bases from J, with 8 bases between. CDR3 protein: CATSRDRRSTNEKLFF. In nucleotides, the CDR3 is TGTGCCACCAGCAGAGATCGACGGTCAACTAATGAAAAACTGTTTTTT. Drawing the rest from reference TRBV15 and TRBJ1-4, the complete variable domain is DAMVIQNPRYQVTQFGKPVTLSCSQTLNHNVMYWYQQKSSQAPKLLFHYYDKDFNNEADTPDNFQSRRPNTSFCFLDIRSPGLGDTAMYLCATSRDRRSTNEKLFFGSGTQLSVL.

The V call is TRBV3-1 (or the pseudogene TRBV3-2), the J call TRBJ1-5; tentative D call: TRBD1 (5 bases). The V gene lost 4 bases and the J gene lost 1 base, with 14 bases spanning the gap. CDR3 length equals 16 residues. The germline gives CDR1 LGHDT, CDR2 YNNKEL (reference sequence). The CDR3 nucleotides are TGTGCCAGCAGCCGAGGGTTGGGGACGAGCAATCAGCCCCAGCATTTT. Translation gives CASSRGLGTSNQPQHF.

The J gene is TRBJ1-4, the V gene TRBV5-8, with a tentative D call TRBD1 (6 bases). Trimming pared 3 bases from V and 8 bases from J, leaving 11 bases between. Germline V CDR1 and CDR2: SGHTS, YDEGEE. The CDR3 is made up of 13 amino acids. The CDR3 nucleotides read TGTGCCAGCAGCTCCTCCGGGGGCGAAAAACTGTTTTTT. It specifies CASSSSGGEKLFF.

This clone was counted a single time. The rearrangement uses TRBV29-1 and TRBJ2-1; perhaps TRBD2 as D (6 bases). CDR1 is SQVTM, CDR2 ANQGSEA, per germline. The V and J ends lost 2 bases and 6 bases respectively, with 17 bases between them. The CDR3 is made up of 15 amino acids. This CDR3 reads CSVESWDSRRNEQFF. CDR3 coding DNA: TGCAGCGTTGAATCTTGGGACTCAAGACGCAATGAGCAGTTCTTC.

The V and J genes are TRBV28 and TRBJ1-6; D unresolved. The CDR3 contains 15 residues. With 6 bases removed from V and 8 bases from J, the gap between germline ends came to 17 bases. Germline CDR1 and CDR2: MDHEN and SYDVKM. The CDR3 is CASSTRPKTDSPLHF. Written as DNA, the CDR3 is TGTGCCAGCAGCACTCGGCCCAAGACGGATTCACCCCTCCACTTT.

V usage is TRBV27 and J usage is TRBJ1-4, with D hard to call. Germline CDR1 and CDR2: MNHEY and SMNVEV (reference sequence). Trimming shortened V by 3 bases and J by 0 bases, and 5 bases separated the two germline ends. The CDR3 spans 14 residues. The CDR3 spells CASSFSATNEKLFF. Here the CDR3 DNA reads TGTGCCAGCAGTTTCTCCGCAACTAATGAAAAACTGTTTTTT. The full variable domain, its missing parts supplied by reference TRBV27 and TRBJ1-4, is EAQVTQNPRYLITVTGKKLTVTCSQNMNHEYMSWYRQDPGLGLRQIYYSMNVEVTDKGDVPEGYKVSRKEKRNFPLILESPSPNQTSLYFCASSFSATNEKLFFGSGTQLSVL.

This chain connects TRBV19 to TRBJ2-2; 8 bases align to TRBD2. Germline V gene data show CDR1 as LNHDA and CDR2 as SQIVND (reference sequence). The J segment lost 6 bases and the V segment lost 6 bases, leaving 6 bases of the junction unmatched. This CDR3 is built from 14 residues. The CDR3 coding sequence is TGTGCCAGTAGAAAGCGGGAGTCATCCGGGGAGCTGTTTTTT. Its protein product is CASRKRESSGELFF.

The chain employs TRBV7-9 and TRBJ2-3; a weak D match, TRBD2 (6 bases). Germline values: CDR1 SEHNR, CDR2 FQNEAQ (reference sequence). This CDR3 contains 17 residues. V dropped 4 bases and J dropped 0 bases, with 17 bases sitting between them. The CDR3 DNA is TGTGCCAGCAGCTCAGGCCCCGGGACTGATAGCACAGATACGCAGTATTTT. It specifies CASSSGPGTDSTDTQYF.